A selection of T cell receptor beta chains follows, all from one sample in a study of shared clonotypes between healthy human individuals. Data came from immunoSEQ multiplex PCR; TCRdb stores just in-frame clones and leaves some out. The sample records approximately 640,000 clones, about three quarters being singletons. The sample was memory CD4+ T cells sorted from blood. The receptors were gathered from a woman aged 25 to 39 in good health. The CDR3 runs from the conserved cysteine through the conserved F or W. The D gene is left open where the match is weak. The size field is filled for only some rows; it gives once, few, many or a size class.

TRBJ1-2 | few | TRBV19 | - | TGTGCCAGTAGTATAAATTTTAAGGGCTATGGCTACACCTTC | CASSINFKGYGYTF
TRBJ2-6 | - | TRBV5-1 | TRBD1 | TGCGCCAGCAGCTGGACAGGGATCGGGGCCAACGTCCTGACTTTC | CASSWTGIGANVLTF
TRBJ2-1 | few | TRBV27 | - | TGTGCCAGCAGTTTAGGGGACTCCTACAATGAGCAGTTCTTC | CASSLGDSYNEQFF
TRBJ1-5 | - | TRBV28 | - | TGTGCCAGCAGTGCGACTGGGAGCCGGAATCAGCCCCAGCATTTT | CASSATGSRNQPQHF
TRBJ2-3 | - | TRBV6-1 | - | TGTGCCAGCAGTGAAGGCCCTTATAACACAGATACGCAGTATTTT | CASSEGPYNTDTQYF
TRBJ1-1 | - | TRBV7-2 | TRBD1 | TGTGCCAGCAGCGGGGGACAGAGCCTCACTGAAGCTTTCTTT | CASSGGQSLTEAFF
TRBJ2-3 | - | TRBV10-1 | - | TGCGCCAGCAGTCGACATCTTTCCACAGATACGCAGTATTTT | CASSRHLSTDTQYF
TRBJ1-5 | once | TRBV2 | - | TGTGCCAGCAGTCTGAGGGACAATCAGCCCCAGCATTTT | CASSLRDNQPQHF
TRBJ2-7 | - | TRBV28 | - | TGTGCCAGCGTTGGACAGTACGAGCAGTACTTC | CASVGQYEQYF
TRBJ1-2 | - | TRBV19 | - | TGTGCCAGTAGTATAGCCCTCCAGGCCGCGAACTATGGCTACACCTTC | CASSIALQAANYGYTF
TRBJ2-1 | - | TRBV11-3 | TRBD2 | TGTGCCAGCAGCTTAGGACTAGCGGGATCGGCCCAGTTCTTC | CASSLGLAGSAQFF
TRBJ1-1 | - | TRBV27 | - | TGTGCCAGCAGTCCAAGACGCCCGGACCTGTACCCCTATGAAGCTTTCTTT | CASSPRRPDLYPYEAFF
TRBJ1-5 | - | TRBV6-6 | - | TGTGCCAGCAGTAACGGGGGGTGGGGCCAGCCCCAGCATTTT | CASSNGGWGQPQHF
TRBJ2-7 | - | TRBV5-5 | - | TGTGCCAGCAGCTTGACAAACACCTACGAGCAGTACTTC | CASSLTNTYEQYF
TRBJ1-2 | many | TRBV29-1 | TRBD1 | TGCAGCGTCGCCCGGACAGGGGGCAATGGCTACACCTTC | CSVARTGGNGYTF
TRBJ2-1 | - | TRBV2 | TRBD2 | TGTGCCAGCAATGCCCTAGCGGGAGTTCCCTACAATGAGCAGTTCTTC | CASNALAGVPYNEQFF
TRBJ1-5 | - | TRBV28 | TRBD1 | TGTGCCAGCAGAGTGGACAGGGGGCATCAGCCCCAGCATTTT | CASRVDRGHQPQHF
TRBJ1-2 | - | TRBV6-1 | - | TGTGCCGGGCAGGCACGAGGGGTAGGCTACACCTTC | CAGQARGVGYTF
TRBJ2-2 | - | TRBV5-8 | - | TGTGCCAGCAGCAATTCCCGGGCCACAGATAACACCGGGGAGCTGTTTTTT | CASSNSRATDNTGELFF
TRBJ2-3 | - | TRBV4-1 | TRBD2 | TGCGCCAGCAGCCAAGAAGGGACTAGCGGGTGGTACACAGATACGCAGTATTTT | CASSQEGTSGWYTDTQYF
TRBJ2-7 | - | TRBV28 | - | TGTGCCAGCAGCTTCGGACACTTCGGGAGTCCCACCTACGAGCAGTACTTC | CASSFGHFGSPTYEQYF
TRBJ2-3 | - | TRBV7-2 | - | TGTGCCAGCAGCTACGGACCAAGCACAGATACGCAGTATTTT | CASSYGPSTDTQYF
TRBJ2-1 | - | TRBV5-1 | - | TGCGCCAGCAGCTTGGCACCGGGGGCCTACAATGAGCAGTTCTTC | CASSLAPGAYNEQFF